These T cell receptor beta chains were read from a single sample in a study of blood T cells in healthy people across ages. TCRdb independently ran MiXCR on the 5' RACE reads; one entry per CDR3 protein. The sample records 1.5 million to 2 million distinct CDR3 sequences, roughly two fifths being singletons. Sequencing input: blood. Receptors were obtained from a human donor in good health. Each CDR3 is given with its conserved first and last residue. A D gene is named only where the DNA matches it firmly. The size field is filled for only some rows; it gives once, few, many or a size class.

j_call: TRBJ2-3; v_call: TRBV5-6; d_call: TRBD1; clone_size: few; cdr3_aa: CASSSGQGPTDTQYF; cdr3_nt: TGTGCCAGCAGCTCGGGACAGGGGCCCACAGATACGCAGTATTTT
j_call: TRBJ2-7; v_call: TRBV27; d_call: TRBD1; clone_size: few; cdr3_aa: CASSFGQDIYGQYF; cdr3_nt: TGTGCCAGCAGTTTCGGACAGGACATCTACGGGCAGTACTTC
j_call: TRBJ1-5; v_call: TRBV7-6; d_call: -; clone_size: -; cdr3_aa: CASSLTRAHQPQHF; cdr3_nt: TGTGCCAGCAGCTTAACCAGGGCCCATCAGCCCCAGCATTTT
j_call: TRBJ2-7; v_call: TRBV11-2; d_call: -; clone_size: -; cdr3_aa: CASSQFAYEQYF; cdr3_nt: TGTGCCAGCAGCCAGTTCGCCTACGAGCAGTACTTC
j_call: TRBJ2-3; v_call: TRBV2; d_call: -; clone_size: few; cdr3_aa: CASSARPTDTQYF; cdr3_nt: TGTGCCAGCAGTGCCCGCCCTACAGATACGCAGTATTTT
j_call: TRBJ2-7; v_call: TRBV10-2; d_call: -; clone_size: -; cdr3_aa: CASSEPRSSYEQYF; cdr3_nt: TGCGCCAGCAGTGAGCCCAGGAGCTCCTACGAGCAGTACTTC
j_call: TRBJ2-1; v_call: TRBV10-3; d_call: TRBD1; clone_size: few; cdr3_aa: CAISIRDSVVDEQFF; cdr3_nt: TGTGCCATCAGTATCCGGGACAGCGTCGTAGATGAGCAGTTCTTC
j_call: TRBJ1-1; v_call: TRBV13; d_call: TRBD1; clone_size: -; cdr3_aa: CASSFLPADRGLVNTEAFF; cdr3_nt: TGCGCCAGCAGCTTCCTACCAGCGGACAGGGGGCTAGTTAACACTGAAGCTTTCTTT
j_call: TRBJ2-5; v_call: TRBV29-1; d_call: -; clone_size: -; cdr3_aa: CSAHATGTTLGYQETQYF; cdr3_nt: TGCAGCGCCCACGCCACCGGGACAACCCTTGGGTACCAAGAGACCCAGTACTTC
j_call: TRBJ1-5; v_call: TRBV12-3/TRBV12-4; d_call: -; clone_size: once; cdr3_aa: CAIGAGQPQHF; cdr3_nt: TGTGCCATCGGGGCGGGCCAGCCCCAGCATTTT
j_call: TRBJ2-3; v_call: TRBV10-3; d_call: TRBD1; clone_size: few; cdr3_aa: CATKQGLGTDTQYF; cdr3_nt: TGTGCCACGAAACAGGGGCTCGGCACAGATACGCAGTATTTT
j_call: TRBJ1-2; v_call: TRBV7-9; d_call: -; clone_size: -; cdr3_aa: CASSRQARFGYTF; cdr3_nt: TGTGCCAGCAGCCGCCAGGCCAGATTTGGCTACACCTTC
j_call: TRBJ2-1; v_call: TRBV15; d_call: -; clone_size: -; cdr3_aa: CATSRDYNEQFF; cdr3_nt: TGTGCCACCAGCAGGGACTACAATGAGCAGTTCTTC
j_call: TRBJ1-5; v_call: TRBV4-1; d_call: -; clone_size: few; cdr3_aa: CASSQDFWGIYSNQPQHF; cdr3_nt: TGCGCCAGCAGCCAAGATTTCTGGGGAATATATAGCAATCAGCCCCAGCATTTT
j_call: TRBJ2-7; v_call: TRBV2; d_call: -; clone_size: -; cdr3_aa: CASSDARWLYEQYF; cdr3_nt: TGTGCCAGCAGTGACGCCCGCTGGCTATACGAGCAGTACTTC
j_call: TRBJ1-1; v_call: TRBV29-1; d_call: -; clone_size: many; cdr3_aa: CSVIRQLTNTEAFF; cdr3_nt: TGCAGCGTTATTAGACAGCTGACGAACACTGAAGCTTTCTTT
j_call: TRBJ1-2; v_call: TRBV6-5; d_call: -; clone_size: -; cdr3_aa: CASRGGYGFNYGYTF; cdr3_nt: TGTGCCAGCAGGGGAGGGTATGGGTTTAACTATGGCTACACCTTC
j_call: TRBJ1-5; v_call: TRBV28; d_call: -; clone_size: -; cdr3_aa: CASSRGSAPDNQPQHF; cdr3_nt: TGTGCCAGCAGCAGGGGATCTGCCCCTGACAATCAGCCCCAGCATTTT
j_call: TRBJ2-3; v_call: TRBV12-3/TRBV12-4; d_call: -; clone_size: -; cdr3_aa: CASSLIWDTSTDTQYF; cdr3_nt: TGTGCCAGCAGTTTGATATGGGACACTAGCACAGATACGCAGTATTTT
j_call: TRBJ1-2; v_call: TRBV11-2; d_call: -; clone_size: few; cdr3_aa: CVSSPGGSGFYGYTF; cdr3_nt: TGTGTCAGCAGCCCAGGAGGGTCCGGATTCTATGGCTACACCTTC
j_call: TRBJ2-3; v_call: TRBV19; d_call: -; clone_size: -; cdr3_aa: CATSRGQRTDTQYF; cdr3_nt: TGTGCGACTTCTAGAGGACAGCGAACAGATACGCAGTATTTT
j_call: TRBJ2-1; v_call: TRBV12-3/TRBV12-4; d_call: -; clone_size: few; cdr3_aa: CASSFEGGRNEQFF; cdr3_nt: TGTGCCAGCAGTTTTGAAGGAGGGCGCAATGAGCAGTTCTTC
j_call: TRBJ2-7; v_call: TRBV12-3/TRBV12-4; d_call: -; clone_size: -; cdr3_aa: CASSVAGTGSYEQYF; cdr3_nt: TGTGCCAGCAGTGTCGCCGGGACGGGTTCCTACGAGCAGTACTTC
j_call: TRBJ2-7; v_call: TRBV6-2/TRBV6-3; d_call: -; clone_size: -; cdr3_aa: CASSRASLSSYEQYF; cdr3_nt: TGTGCCAGCAGTCGGGCCAGTTTGAGCTCCTACGAGCAGTACTTC
j_call: TRBJ2-7; v_call: TRBV10-3; d_call: -; clone_size: few; cdr3_aa: CAISRGSYEQYF; cdr3_nt: TGTGCCATCAGCCGGGGGTCCTACGAGCAGTACTTC
j_call: TRBJ2-7; v_call: TRBV7-9; d_call: -; clone_size: -; cdr3_aa: CASSRGTDPYEQYF; cdr3_nt: TGTGCCAGCAGCCGCGGGACCGACCCCTACGAGCAGTACTTC
j_call: TRBJ2-5; v_call: TRBV5-1; d_call: -; clone_size: -; cdr3_aa: CASSLDIGPQETQYF; cdr3_nt: TGCGCCAGCAGCTTGGATATAGGACCACAAGAGACCCAGTACTTC
j_call: TRBJ2-5; v_call: TRBV7-6; d_call: TRBD2; clone_size: -; cdr3_aa: CASTNKGLALETQYF; cdr3_nt: TGTGCCAGCACCAATAAGGGACTAGCATTAGAGACCCAGTACTTC
j_call: TRBJ1-5; v_call: TRBV20-1; d_call: TRBD1; clone_size: -; cdr3_aa: CSARDGGTVLEPQHF; cdr3_nt: TGCAGTGCTAGAGATGGGGGGACAGTCTTGGAGCCCCAGCATTTT
j_call: TRBJ2-5; v_call: TRBV7-2; d_call: TRBD2; clone_size: -; cdr3_aa: CASSLPTSGQETQYF; cdr3_nt: TGTGCCAGCAGCTTGCCAACTAGCGGCCAAGAGACCCAGTACTTC
j_call: TRBJ2-1; v_call: TRBV7-2; d_call: -; clone_size: -; cdr3_aa: CASSLFLDGEPFF; cdr3_nt: TGTGCCAGCAGCTTATTTTTAGACGGGGAACCGTTCTTC
j_call: TRBJ2-2; v_call: TRBV12-3/TRBV12-4; d_call: -; clone_size: -; cdr3_aa: CASSQVNSNTGELFF; cdr3_nt: TGTGCCAGCAGCCAGGTCAATTCGAACACCGGGGAGCTGTTTTTT
j_call: TRBJ1-1; v_call: TRBV7-2; d_call: -; clone_size: -; cdr3_aa: CASSLVVGRTNTEAFF; cdr3_nt: TGTGCCAGCAGCTTAGTAGTTGGCAGGACGAACACTGAAGCTTTCTTT
j_call: TRBJ2-7; v_call: TRBV4-3; d_call: -; clone_size: -; cdr3_aa: CASSHSWGASSYEQYF; cdr3_nt: TGCGCCAGCAGCCACTCATGGGGGGCCAGCTCCTACGAGCAGTACTTC
j_call: TRBJ2-3; v_call: TRBV27; d_call: -; clone_size: few; cdr3_aa: CASSLAGWDTDTQYF; cdr3_nt: TGTGCCAGCAGTTTGGCAGGGTGGGACACAGATACGCAGTATTTT
j_call: TRBJ2-1; v_call: TRBV9; d_call: -; clone_size: -; cdr3_aa: CASSVEESPNEQFF; cdr3_nt: TGTGCCAGCAGCGTAGAGGAGTCCCCCAATGAGCAGTTCTTC
j_call: TRBJ1-2; v_call: TRBV20-1; d_call: -; clone_size: once; cdr3_aa: CSASQTQNYGYTF; cdr3_nt: TGCAGTGCTAGCCAGACACAAAACTATGGCTACACCTTC
j_call: TRBJ2-1; v_call: TRBV4-3; d_call: TRBD2; clone_size: few; cdr3_aa: CASSQALAGGPGEQFF; cdr3_nt: TGCGCCAGCAGCCAAGCGCTAGCGGGGGGGCCAGGTGAGCAGTTCTTC
j_call: TRBJ1-5; v_call: TRBV12-3/TRBV12-4; d_call: -; clone_size: -; cdr3_aa: CASSLGADTGPQHF; cdr3_nt: TGTGCCAGCAGTCTCGGAGCCGATACCGGACCCCAGCATTTT
j_call: TRBJ1-2; v_call: TRBV7-2; d_call: -; clone_size: -; cdr3_aa: CASSLDKGSPDGYTF; cdr3_nt: TGTGCCAGCAGCTTAGATAAAGGGAGCCCTGATGGCTACACCTTC
j_call: TRBJ2-7; v_call: TRBV2; d_call: -; clone_size: few; cdr3_aa: CASSRGGAGEQYF; cdr3_nt: TGTGCCAGCAGCCGAGGAGGGGCTGGGGAGCAGTACTTC
j_call: TRBJ1-2; v_call: TRBV7-8; d_call: -; clone_size: -; cdr3_aa: CASSPLRIPRGYTF; cdr3_nt: TGTGCCAGCAGCCCCCTTCGGATTCCTCGTGGCTACACCTTC
j_call: TRBJ2-1; v_call: TRBV29-1; d_call: -; clone_size: -; cdr3_aa: CSVDFGGREQFF; cdr3_nt: TGCAGCGTTGATTTTGGGGGCCGGGAGCAGTTCTTC
j_call: TRBJ2-5; v_call: TRBV5-1; d_call: TRBD2; clone_size: -; cdr3_aa: CASSFASGQETQYF; cdr3_nt: TGTGCCAGCAGTTTCGCTAGCGGACAAGAGACCCAGTACTTC
j_call: TRBJ1-1; v_call: TRBV29-1; d_call: -; clone_size: -; cdr3_aa: CSAQGYYTEAFF; cdr3_nt: TGCAGCGCCCAAGGTTATTACACTGAAGCTTTCTTT
j_call: TRBJ1-2; v_call: TRBV4-3; d_call: -; clone_size: -; cdr3_aa: CASSQEPAGGGYTF; cdr3_nt: TGCGCCAGCAGCCAAGAACCGGCCGGGGGTGGCTACACCTTC
j_call: TRBJ2-1; v_call: TRBV6-2/TRBV6-3; d_call: -; clone_size: -; cdr3_aa: CASSRPRQDNEQFF; cdr3_nt: TGTGCCAGCAGTCGGCCGAGACAGGACAATGAGCAGTTCTTC
j_call: TRBJ2-6; v_call: TRBV3-1; d_call: -; clone_size: -; cdr3_aa: CASSQRGIRGANVLTF; cdr3_nt: TGTGCCAGCAGCCAAAGGGGTATTCGGGGGGCCAACGTCCTGACTTTC
j_call: TRBJ1-6; v_call: TRBV7-3; d_call: TRBD1; clone_size: many; cdr3_aa: CASSENGQDNSPLHF; cdr3_nt: TGTGCCAGCAGCGAGAACGGACAGGATAATTCACCCCTCCACTTT
j_call: TRBJ2-4; v_call: TRBV3-1; d_call: -; clone_size: -; cdr3_aa: CASSQGDLNIQYF; cdr3_nt: TGTGCCAGCAGCCAAGGCGACCTAAACATTCAGTACTTC
j_call: TRBJ1-3; v_call: TRBV20-1; d_call: -; clone_size: -; cdr3_aa: CSASGTSGNTIYF; cdr3_nt: TGTAGTGCCTCCGGGACAAGCGGAAACACCATATATTTT
j_call: TRBJ2-6; v_call: TRBV10-3; d_call: TRBD2; clone_size: few; cdr3_aa: CATTGGDSWANVLTF; cdr3_nt: TGTGCCACTACTGGGGGGGACTCCTGGGCCAACGTCCTGACTTTC